These T cell receptor beta chains were read from a single sample in a study of T cell repertoires in cytomegalovirus infection. These TCRs' antigens remain unknown. TCRdb reprocessed the reads with MiXCR, giving one entry per CDR3 protein. The sample lists tens of thousands of distinct CDR3 sequences, around 20% occurring once. Sequenced sample: PBMCs, sequenced either directly or after in vitro stimulation (not recorded which). The receptor set was obtained from a human donor in good health (CMV status not recorded). Some clones in this sample may be carry-over from other donors' samples. CDR3s include the opening cysteine and the closing phenylalanine or tryptophan. Each record gives: J gene, D gene, V gene, clone size, CDR3 protein, CDR3 DNA. D genes are given only for firm matches. Rows give clone size only sometimes, using once, few, many, or a class for an expanded clone.

j_gene: TRBJ2-3; d_gene: NA; v_gene: TRBV13; abundance: NA; CDR3aa: CASSLKGVGDTQYF; CDR3nt: TGTGCCAGCAGCTTGAAAGGGGTGGGAGATACGCAGTATTTT
j_gene: TRBJ2-3; d_gene: NA; v_gene: TRBV19; abundance: many; CDR3aa: CASTPAGRADTQYF; CDR3nt: TGTGCCAGTACCCCTGCGGGGCGAGCAGATACGCAGTATTTT
j_gene: TRBJ1-3; d_gene: NA; v_gene: TRBV11-2; abundance: NA; CDR3aa: CASSEDAFSGNTIYF; CDR3nt: TGTGCCAGCAGCGAGGACGCCTTCTCTGGAAACACCATATATTTT
j_gene: TRBJ1-6; d_gene: TRBD1; v_gene: TRBV3-1; abundance: NA; CDR3aa: CASSFTGDNSPLHF; CDR3nt: TGTGCCAGCAGCTTTACAGGGGATAATTCACCCCTCCACTTT
j_gene: TRBJ1-1; d_gene: TRBD1; v_gene: TRBV30; abundance: NA; CDR3aa: CAWTQVPGQGGQAFF; CDR3nt: TGTGCCTGGACCCAAGTCCCGGGACAGGGGGGTCAGGCTTTCTTT
j_gene: TRBJ2-7; d_gene: NA; v_gene: TRBV15; abundance: NA; CDR3aa: CATSRDFGLLLF; CDR3nt: TGTGCCACCAGCAGAGATTTCGGACTACTCCTTTTC
j_gene: TRBJ2-1; d_gene: TRBD2; v_gene: TRBV12-3/TRBV12-4; abundance: medium-sized; CDR3aa: CASSFGTSGVNEQFF; CDR3nt: TGTGCCAGCAGTTTCGGGACTAGCGGGGTAAATGAGCAGTTCTTC
j_gene: TRBJ2-3; d_gene: TRBD1; v_gene: TRBV28; abundance: few; CDR3aa: CASSFIGTGLTDTQYF; CDR3nt: TGTGCCAGCAGTTTCATCGGGACAGGGCTCACAGATACGCAGTATTTT
j_gene: TRBJ2-2; d_gene: NA; v_gene: TRBV28; abundance: NA; CDR3aa: CASTLAGPTITGELFF; CDR3nt: TGTGCCAGCACCCTCGCCGGACCGACTATCACCGGGGAGCTGTTTTTT
j_gene: TRBJ2-7; d_gene: TRBD1; v_gene: TRBV12-5; abundance: few; CDR3aa: CASGLVPPTGDEQYF; CDR3nt: TGTGCTAGTGGTTTGGTACCCCCGACAGGGGACGAGCAGTACTTC
j_gene: TRBJ1-5; d_gene: TRBD1; v_gene: TRBV20-1; abundance: few; CDR3aa: CSALRTGEDQPQHF; CDR3nt: TGCAGTGCCCTTAGGACAGGGGAAGATCAGCCCCAGCATTTT
j_gene: TRBJ2-7; d_gene: NA; v_gene: TRBV19; abundance: NA; CDR3aa: CASSPGQIYEQYF; CDR3nt: TGTGCCAGTAGTCCAGGACAGATATACGAGCAGTACTTC
j_gene: TRBJ2-5; d_gene: TRBD2; v_gene: TRBV7-9; abundance: many; CDR3aa: CASSFSSGQETQYF; CDR3nt: TGTGCCAGCAGCTTTTCTAGCGGGCAAGAGACCCAGTACTTC
j_gene: TRBJ2-2; d_gene: NA; v_gene: TRBV29-1; abundance: NA; CDR3aa: CSVGIGSGELFF; CDR3nt: TGCAGCGTCGGGATTGGCAGTGGGGAGCTGTTTTTT
j_gene: TRBJ2-7; d_gene: NA; v_gene: TRBV5-6; abundance: NA; CDR3aa: CASSRHPGTVTYEQYF; CDR3nt: TGTGCCAGCAGCCGTCATCCCGGGACGGTGACCTACGAGCAGTACTTC
j_gene: TRBJ2-3; d_gene: NA; v_gene: TRBV28; abundance: few; CDR3aa: CASSQRVAVSTDTQYF; CDR3nt: TGTGCCAGCAGCCAAAGGGTAGCGGTTAGCACAGATACGCAGTATTTT